These 5 T cell receptor beta chains were all obtained from the same sample, sequenced in a study of blood T cell repertoires in COVID-19. TCRdb keeps only in-frame clones here, not all; method: immunoSEQ multiplex PCR. Of under 300,000 clones listed, 88% are singletons. The sequenced material came from peripheral blood. The receptors originated from a middle-aged woman who had recovered from COVID-19.

The chain couples TRBV3-1 (or the pseudogene TRBV3-2) to TRBJ2-1; 8 bases agree with TRBD1. The CDR3 runs to 15 residues. Trimming at V came to 4 bases and at J to 8 bases, leaving 10 bases not matched to a gene. CDR1 and CDR2 from the germline V gene are LGHDT and YNNKEL (reference sequence). The CDR3 DNA is TGTGCCAGCAGCCCCCGGACAGGGATCGGGGATGAGCAGTTCTTC. It translates to CASSPRTGIGDEQFF.

The V and J genes are TRBV6-6 and TRBJ1-1; no firm D call. In germline, CDR1 is MNHNY, CDR2 SVGAGI (reference sequence). V dropped 7 bases and J dropped 4 bases, with 7 bases sitting between them. The CDR3 extends over 11 amino acids. The CDR3 loop is CASTSRTEAFF. Here the CDR3 DNA reads TGTGCCAGCACCTCTCGCACTGAAGCTTTCTTT.

The CDR3 DNA reads as TGTGCCAGTAGTGCCGGGGACAGCACTAACTATGGCTACACCTTC. Its protein product is CASSAGDSTNYGYTF. The V gene is TRBV19, the J gene TRBJ1-2; 7 bases line up with TRBD1. The J segment lost 0 bases and the V segment lost 5 bases, leaving 6 bases of the junction unmatched. The germline CDR1 and CDR2 sequences are LNHDA and SQIVND (reference sequence). The CDR3 runs 15 residues.

V gene TRBV6-8 combines with J gene TRBJ1-6; no reliable D call. This CDR3 is built from 12 residues. CDR1 and CDR2 (germline): MNHGY, SAAAGT. V lost 11 bases and J lost 8, with 13 bases in between. CDR3 region: CAPPAVYSPLHF. In DNA, the CDR3 is TGTGCCCCCCCGGCGGTATATTCACCCCTCCACTTT.

As DNA, the CDR3 is TGTGCCAGTCGTCCCGACCCACAGGACTATGGCTACACCTTC. Translating it yields CASRPDPQDYGYTF. This chain links TRBV19 with TRBJ1-2, with D tentatively TRBD1 (5 bases). V dropped 8 bases and J dropped 3 bases, with 16 bases sitting between them. CDR3 length equals 14 residues. Germline lookup yields CDR1 LNHDA and CDR2 SQIVND (reference sequence).